The rows below give T cell receptor beta chains drawn from one sample of a study of shared clonotypes between healthy human individuals. Generated by immunoSEQ multiplex PCR, the TCRdb table keeps only in-frame clones and is missing some. The sample records approximately 740,000 clones, about 92% being singletons. The material sequenced was naive CD8+ T cells sorted from blood. The receptor set was obtained from a man in his thirties or forties in good health. The CDR3 runs from the conserved cysteine through the conserved F or W. The order of the fields is J gene, V gene, CDR3 protein.

>TRBJ2-7|TRBV5-4
CASSLNSGSSYEQYF
>TRBJ2-7|TRBV11-2
CASSFGLAGGREQYF
>TRBJ2-7|TRBV29-1
CSVVLGDEQYF
>TRBJ2-3|TRBV2
CASSEAAGLTQYF
>TRBJ2-3|TRBV5-1
CASSWIPGTSGSGGTDTQYF
>TRBJ1-3|TRBV6-1
CASTETRAGNTIYF
>TRBJ2-7|TRBV5-1
CASSLSHEQYF
>TRBJ2-5|TRBV14
CASSPGRYQETQYF
>TRBJ2-7|TRBV5-4
CASSRTGRPEQYF
>TRBJ2-3|TRBV2
CASSEGEGFPDTQYF
>TRBJ1-1|TRBV5-1
CASRIQGSTEAFF
>TRBJ2-7|TRBV2
CASSEGLAYEQYF
>TRBJ1-1|TRBV7-9
CASSPFWTGAGNTEAFF
>TRBJ2-5|TRBV11-2
CASSSDFYRDLLETQYF
>TRBJ2-3|TRBV6-6
CASRKPRGAGEDTQYF
>TRBJ2-7|TRBV4-3
CASSHRLAGLYEQYF
>TRBJ2-2|TRBV2
CAILRTGELFF
>TRBJ2-3|TRBV5-6
CASSLGGGTDTQYF
>TRBJ2-1|TRBV4-1
CASSHEGAQSPGEQFF
>TRBJ1-2|TRBV6-6
CASSPRDSRDYGYTF
>TRBJ2-1|TRBV6-1
CASNPRETEQFF
>TRBJ2-5|TRBV9
CASSVEGTGEETQYF
>TRBJ2-7|TRBV7-6
CASSLGAGVTYEQYF
>TRBJ2-3|TRBV7-8
CASSLALGQGNSGDTQYF
>TRBJ2-3|TRBV27
CASSPTSGRQTSTDTQYF
>TRBJ1-1|TRBV29-1
CSVEGLNTEAFF
>TRBJ2-3|TRBV12-5
CASGLGDPTDTQYF
>TRBJ1-2|TRBV6-5
CASSYDRTHYGYTF